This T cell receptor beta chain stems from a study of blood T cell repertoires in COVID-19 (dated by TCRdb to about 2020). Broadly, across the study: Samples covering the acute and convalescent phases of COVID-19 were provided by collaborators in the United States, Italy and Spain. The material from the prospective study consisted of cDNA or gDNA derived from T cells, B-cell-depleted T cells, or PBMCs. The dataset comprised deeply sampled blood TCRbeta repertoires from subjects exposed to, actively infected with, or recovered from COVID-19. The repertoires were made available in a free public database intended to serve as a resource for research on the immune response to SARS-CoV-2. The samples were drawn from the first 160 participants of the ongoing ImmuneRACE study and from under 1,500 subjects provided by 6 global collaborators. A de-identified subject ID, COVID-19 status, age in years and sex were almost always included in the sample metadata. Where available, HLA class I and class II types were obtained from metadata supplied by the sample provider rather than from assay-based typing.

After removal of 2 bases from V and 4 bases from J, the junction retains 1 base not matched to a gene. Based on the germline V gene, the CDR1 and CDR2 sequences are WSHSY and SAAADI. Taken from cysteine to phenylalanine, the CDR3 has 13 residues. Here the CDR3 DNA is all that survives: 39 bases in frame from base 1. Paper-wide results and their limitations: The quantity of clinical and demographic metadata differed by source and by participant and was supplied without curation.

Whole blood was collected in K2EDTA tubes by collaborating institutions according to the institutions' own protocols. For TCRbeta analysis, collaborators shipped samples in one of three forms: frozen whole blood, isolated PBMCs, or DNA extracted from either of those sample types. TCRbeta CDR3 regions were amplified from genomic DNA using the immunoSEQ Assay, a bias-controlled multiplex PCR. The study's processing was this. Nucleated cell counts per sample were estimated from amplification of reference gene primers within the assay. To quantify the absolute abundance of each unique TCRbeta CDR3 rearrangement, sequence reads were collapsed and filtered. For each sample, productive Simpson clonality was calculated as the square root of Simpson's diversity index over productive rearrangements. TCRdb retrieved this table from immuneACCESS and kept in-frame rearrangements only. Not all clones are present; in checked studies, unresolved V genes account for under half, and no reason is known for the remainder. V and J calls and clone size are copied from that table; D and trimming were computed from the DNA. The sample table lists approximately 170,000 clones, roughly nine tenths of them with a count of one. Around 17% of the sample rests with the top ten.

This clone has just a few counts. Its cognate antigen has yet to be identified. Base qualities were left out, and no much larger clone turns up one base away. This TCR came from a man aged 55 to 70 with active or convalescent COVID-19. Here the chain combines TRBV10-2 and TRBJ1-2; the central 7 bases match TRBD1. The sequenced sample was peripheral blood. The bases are TGCGCCAGCAGTGAGACAGGGGCCTATGGCTACACCTTC. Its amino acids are CASSETGAYGYTF.